This passage covers 17 T cell receptor beta chains from one sample sequenced in a study of blood T cells in healthy people across ages. A second PCR, run for roughly 7 to 12 cycles, used a sample-barcoded 5' primer plus a J-beta primer mix. TCRdb re-analysed the 5' RACE reads in MiXCR, keeping a single row per CDR3 protein. The sample yields 1.5 million to 2 million distinct CDR3 sequences, about 50% seen once. Material for sequencing was blood. Every receptor here comes from a woman aged 35 to 49 in good health.

In the case of this clonotype: Compared with germline, one end of the junction differs, possibly owing to a read error. The CDR3 bases are TGTGTCATCAGCCAACAGGGGAGCACAGATACGCAGTATTTT. It encodes CVISQQGSTDTQYF. J is TRBJ2-3 and V is TRBV10-3; 7 positions match TRBD1. CDR3 size: 14 residues. Germline values: CDR1 ENHRY, CDR2 SYGVKD.

The chain joins TRBV4-3 to TRBJ1-6, with D maybe TRBD1 (5 bases). V was shortened by 0 bases and J by 2 bases, with 11 bases between the two germline ends. The germline CDR1 and CDR2 sequences are LGHNA and YSLEER. This CDR3 has 17 residues. Here the CDR3 reads CASSQEARGTYNSPLHF. CDR3 DNA: TGCGCCAGCAGCCAAGAGGCCCGGGGCACCTATAATTCACCCCTCCACTTT.

The J gene is TRBJ2-7, the V gene TRBV20-1, with D possibly matching TRBD2 (6 bases). The germline V gene has CDR1 DFQATT and CDR2 SNEGSKA (reference sequence). V was clipped by 5 bases and J by 0 bases, with 14 bases between them. The CDR3 totals 14 residues. CDR3 amino acids: CSAPGRRGSYEQYF. Written as DNA, the CDR3 is TGCAGTGCTCCAGGACGGCGGGGCTCCTACGAGCAGTACTTC.

This clonotype was detected once. The J gene is TRBJ1-2, the V gene TRBV20-1; D may be TRBD1 (6 bases). This CDR3 has 14 residues. Germline values: CDR1 DFQATT, CDR2 SNEGSKA (reference sequence). The V end lost 3 bases, the J end lost 4 bases, and 15 bases lay between the germline ends. The CDR3 bases are TGCAGTGCTAGCTTACAGGGCTTGGGCTATGGCTACACCTTC. Translated, it gives CSASLQGLGYGYTF.

The table lists this clonotype with a count of one. CDR3 amino acids: CASSWGKGAYSNQPQHF. CDR3 DNA sequence: TGTGCCAGCAGTTGGGGAAAGGGGGCTTATAGCAATCAGCCCCAGCATTTT. The V call is TRBV12-3 or TRBV12-4, the J call TRBJ1-5; 7 bases align to TRBD1. Losses at the gene ends were 4 bases for V and 0 bases for J; bases not matched to a gene: 9. This CDR3 is 17 amino acids long.

This chain uses TRBV7-3 with TRBJ2-2; TRBD2 might be the D (6 bases). The CDR3 is 16 residues long. Germline V lookup: CDR1 SGHTA, CDR2 FQGTGA. V was trimmed by 5 bases and J by 6 bases, leaving 19 bases between them. CDR3 protein: CASSQLRVEGPGELFF. CDR3 in DNA: TGTGCCAGCAGCCAACTACGAGTGGAGGGGCCCGGGGAGCTGTTTTTT.

This clonotype was picked up one time. This chain uses TRBV6-5 with TRBJ1-2; no clear D. This CDR3 is built from 12 residues. Germline CDR1 and CDR2: MNHEY and SVGAGI. The germline V and J ends were trimmed by 11 bases and 12 bases, with 22 bases remaining between them. The CDR3 sequence: CAAGDRDGGHTF. In DNA, the CDR3 is TGTGCCGCTGGGGATAGAGATGGAGGCCACACCTTC.

The DNA for the CDR3 is TGTGCCAGCAGCTTAGTTCAGGTTTCTGGGTACGAGCAGTACTTC. It yields the protein CASSLVQVSGYEQYF. This chain links TRBV7-2 with TRBJ2-7, with no clear D. The CDR3 loop spans 15 amino acids. Looked up from germline, CDR1 is SGHTA and CDR2 is FQGNSA. Trimming took off 1 base at V and 4 bases at J, with 14 bases between the two ends.

This clonotype showed up just a few times. The V and J genes are TRBV20-1 and TRBJ2-1; TRBD1 agrees at 9 bases. The V gene end was trimmed by 3 bases and the J gene end by 8 bases; junction bases not matched to a gene: 8. This CDR3 region has 14 residues. Germline V CDR1 and CDR2: DFQATT, SNEGSKA (reference sequence). The CDR3 DNA reads TGCAGTGCTAGGCCGGGACAGGGTTTTGATGAGCAGTTCTTC. Protein sequence: CSARPGQGFDEQFF.

The V gene is TRBV6-5, the J gene TRBJ1-5, with TRBD1 identical over 11 bases. Germline V gene sequence: CDR1 MNHEY, CDR2 SVGAGI. The CDR3 runs to 15 residues. The junction had 4 bases not matched to a gene; V was cut back by 3 bases and J by 6 bases. The CDR3 DNA is TGTGCCAGCAGTTATCGCGGGACAGGGGGTCAGCCCCAGCATTTT. Protein: CASSYRGTGGQPQHF.

Only a few counts were recorded for this clonotype. The chain carries TRBV2 and TRBJ2-5, with TRBD2 matching 11 bases. The CDR3 is 16 residues long. Germline V CDR1 and CDR2: SNHLY, FYNNEI. V gave up 4 bases and J gave up 0 bases; unmatched junction bases: 4. This chain's CDR3 is CASSALAGENQETQYF. CDR3 DNA sequence: TGTGCCAGCAGTGCACTAGCGGGAGAAAACCAAGAGACCCAGTACTTC.

CDR3 protein: CATSDLLQGSYEQYF. CDR3 in DNA: TGTGCCACCAGTGATCTTCTACAGGGCTCCTACGAGCAGTACTTC. The V gene is TRBV24-1, the J gene TRBJ2-7, with D perhaps TRBD1 (6 bases). Germline CDR1 KGHDR, CDR2 SFDVKD. The CDR3 runs to 15 residues. V lost 3 bases and J 0 bases, leaving 11 bases between the germline ends.

CDR3 nucleotide sequence: TGTGCCAGCAGCGTCTCTACCACAACTAATGAAAAACTGTTTTTT. This gives the protein CASSVSTTTNEKLFF. The V and J genes are TRBV7-6 and TRBJ1-4; D gene uncertain. The length of the CDR3 is 15 residues. V was clipped by 5 bases and J by 0 bases, with 10 bases between them. CDR1 is SGHVS, CDR2 FNYEAQ, per germline.

This chain links TRBV5-6 with TRBJ2-3, with a tentative D call TRBD2 (7 bases). CDR3 length: 16 residues. Trimming removed 1 base at V and 2 bases at J, with 14 bases between. Germline lookup yields CDR1 SGHDT and CDR2 YYEEEE. CDR3 amino acids: CASSLRWGGSTDTQYF. The DNA of the CDR3 is TGTGCCAGCAGCTTGAGGTGGGGGGGCTCCACAGATACGCAGTATTTT.

This rearrangement joins TRBV20-1 to TRBJ2-1; D is ambiguous. CDR1 is DFQATT and CDR2 is SNEGSKA in the germline V gene (reference sequence). V was pared by 4 bases and J by 8 bases, with 15 bases between. The CDR3 loop spans 13 amino acids. DNA of the CDR3: TGCAGTGCTACCCAACCGCCAGCCCATGAGCAGTTCTTC. Amino acid sequence: CSATQPPAHEQFF.

This sequence joins TRBV3-1 and TRBJ2-4; D is uncertain. Per germline, CDR1 LGHDT and CDR2 YNNKEL (reference sequence). There are 16 residues in the CDR3. The germline V and J ends were trimmed by 1 base and 0 bases, with 10 bases remaining between them. DNA of the CDR3: TGTGCCAGCAGCCAAGTGAAAACCCTAGCCAAAAACATTCAGTACTTC. As protein: CASSQVKTLAKNIQYF.

Turning to this clonotype: A much larger clonotype is one base distant, so this may be a read error. The CDR3 loop is CSVDFSTGTQYF. In nucleotides, the CDR3 is TGCAGCGTTGATTTTAGCACAGGTACGCAGTATTTT. The rearrangement joins TRBV29-1 to TRBJ2-3; tentatively, D is TRBD1 (5 bases). This CDR3 has 12 residues. Germline CDR1 SQVTM, CDR2 ANQGSEA.